The 13 T cell receptor beta chains in this list originate from one sample, sequenced in a study of T cell responses to AZD1222 COVID-19 vaccine. Measured with immunoSEQ multiplex PCR; TCRdb has only the in-frame clones, and not every one. The data contain about 93,000 clones, 85% to 90% of them seen just once; the ten biggest clones take up over 2%. The sequences come from peripheral blood, collected 28 days after the second AZD1222 dose. The receptors come from an adult who received the AZD1222 COVID-19 vaccine.

The V and J genes are TRBV20-1 and TRBJ2-6; the match to TRBD2 covers 10 bases. The CDR3 has 20 residues. From germline, CDR1 is DFQATT and CDR2 SNEGSKA (reference sequence). The junction had 17 bases not matched to a gene; V was cut back by 3 bases and J by 3 bases. The CDR3: CSASKAPAVAGGGGANVLTF. CDR3 nucleotide sequence: TGCAGTGCTAGTAAGGCTCCAGCTGTAGCGGGAGGTGGTGGGGCCAACGTCCTGACTTTC.

The chain carries TRBV7-8 and TRBJ1-4; D remains unclear. This CDR3 comprises 15 residues. Trimming removed 1 base at V and 3 bases at J, with 9 bases between. CDR1 is SGHVS, CDR2 FQNEAQ, per germline. CDR3 amino acids: CASSLGIFPNEKLFF. DNA for the CDR3: TGTGCCAGCAGCTTAGGGATCTTCCCTAATGAAAAACTGTTTTTT. The full variable domain, in which reference TRBV7-8 and TRBJ1-4 provide the parts outside the CDR3, is GAGVSQSPRYKVAKRGQDVALRCDPISGHVSLFWYQQALGQGPEFLTYFQNEAQLDKSGLPSDRFFAERPEGSVSTLKIQRTQQEDSAVYLCASSLGIFPNEKLFFGSGTQLSVL.

The chain couples TRBV5-4 to TRBJ1-3; D unclear. The CDR3 runs 19 residues. V lost 2 bases to trimming and J lost 0 bases, with 21 bases between them. Germline V gene lookup returns CDR1 SGHNT and CDR2 YYREEE (reference sequence). As DNA, the CDR3 is TGTGCCAGCAGCTTTTGGGAGCAGCGACCGTTCTCCTCTGGAAACACCATATATTTT. This sequence encodes CASSFWEQRPFSSGNTIYF.

V is TRBV2 and J is TRBJ2-7, with 12 bases lining up with TRBD2. V was clipped by 7 bases and J by 0 bases; unmatched bases: 4. The CDR3 extends over 15 amino acids. The germline V gene has CDR1 SNHLY and CDR2 FYNNEI. CDR3 DNA sequence: TGTGCCAGCAACCCACTAGCGGGAGGCTCCTACGAGCAGTACTTC. It is translated as CASNPLAGGSYEQYF.

This chain connects TRBV5-1 to TRBJ2-5; D uncertain. The CDR3 is 11 amino acids. Trimming removed 2 bases at V and 1 base at J, with 0 bases between. Germline values: CDR1 SGHRS, CDR2 YFSETQ. CDR3 DNA: TGCGCCAGCAGCTTCCAAGAGACCCAGTACTTC. Protein product: CASSFQETQYF.

The chain uses TRBV4-2 and TRBJ1-1; perhaps TRBD1 as D (5 bases). In germline, CDR1 is LGHNA, CDR2 YNFKEQ. V lost 0 bases to trimming and J lost 10 bases, with 15 bases between them. The CDR3 has 14 residues. The CDR3 nucleotides are TGTGCCAGCAGCCAAGAGTCTATGTACGGGGGAGCTTTCTTT. This sequence encodes CASSQESMYGGAFF.

The chain recombines TRBV5-1 with TRBJ2-1, with D tentatively TRBD1 or TRBD2 (6 bases each). Germline lookup yields CDR1 SGHRS and CDR2 YFSETQ. CDR3 length: 14 amino acids. V dropped 3 bases and J dropped 7 bases, with 14 bases sitting between them. DNA of the CDR3: TGCGCCAGCAGCTGGGGGGCTCGTGGGAATGAGCAGTTCTTC. Protein sequence: CASSWGARGNEQFF.

The chain uses TRBV5-4 and TRBJ1-1; D is unclear. The ends were cut back, 5 bases at V and 1 base at J, with 12 bases in the middle. The CDR3 sequence is 14 residues long. Germline lookup yields CDR1 SGHNT and CDR2 YYREEE (reference sequence). The CDR3 protein is CASSWSVGNTEAFF. In DNA, the CDR3 is TGTGCCAGCAGTTGGTCAGTGGGGAACACTGAAGCTTTCTTT.

The chain combines TRBV4-3 with TRBJ2-6; D remains ambiguous. Deletions cut 0 bases from V and 0 bases from J, with 12 bases between. The V gene's germline CDR1 is LGHNA and CDR2 YSLEER. The CDR3 has 18 amino acids. This chain's CDR3 is CASSQEVVTYSGANVLTF. The CDR3 nucleotides are TGCGCCAGCAGCCAAGAAGTAGTGACCTACTCTGGGGCCAACGTCCTGACTTTC.

In its sample, this clone was seen once. The V call is TRBV21-1, the J call TRBJ1-5; the tabulated D call, TRBD1, remains unverified against the DNA. TRBV21-1 is a documented pseudogene. This CDR3 region has 21 residues. The CDR3 reads CASSKVSSGTGRPYSNQPQHF. In DNA, the CDR3 is TGTGCCAGCAGCAAAGTCAGCTCCGGGACAGGAAGACCCTATAGCAATCAGCCCCAGCATTTT.

DNA of the CDR3: TGTGCCAGCAGCCTGGAGGGGGGACTCAATCAGCCCCAGCATTTT. It translates to CASSLEGGLNQPQHF. The J gene is TRBJ1-5, the V gene TRBV6-6; D perhaps matches TRBD1 (6 bases). Trimming removed 6 bases from V and 3 bases from J, with 15 bases in between. The CDR3 covers 15 residues. The germline V gene encodes CDR1 MNHNY and CDR2 SVGAGI (reference sequence).

The chain combines TRBV12-3 or TRBV12-4 with TRBJ2-7; D gene ambiguous. Trimming removed 1 base at V and 6 bases at J, with 7 bases between. CDR3 length: 12 residues. The CDR3 sequence is CASSLEGTEQYF. The CDR3 region has the DNA TGTGCCAGCAGTTTAGAGGGCACCGAGCAGTACTTC.

This chain connects TRBV19 to TRBJ1-1, with TRBD1 identical over 9 bases. Trimming cost V 7 bases and J 5 bases; bases outside gene matches: 11. This CDR3 has 15 amino acids. Germline assignment: CDR1 LNHDA and CDR2 SQIVND (reference sequence). In nucleotides, the CDR3 is TGTGCCAGTAAGTCGAGAAGGACAGGGGTGACTGAAGCTTTCTTT. Translation: CASKSRRTGVTEAFF. The full variable domain, completed using reference TRBV19 and TRBJ1-1, is DGGITQSPKYLFRKEGQNVTLSCEQNLNHDAMYWYRQDPGQGLRLIYYSQIVNDFQKGDIAEGYSVSREKKESFPLTVTSAQKNPTAFYLCASKSRRTGVTEAFFGQGTRLTVV.